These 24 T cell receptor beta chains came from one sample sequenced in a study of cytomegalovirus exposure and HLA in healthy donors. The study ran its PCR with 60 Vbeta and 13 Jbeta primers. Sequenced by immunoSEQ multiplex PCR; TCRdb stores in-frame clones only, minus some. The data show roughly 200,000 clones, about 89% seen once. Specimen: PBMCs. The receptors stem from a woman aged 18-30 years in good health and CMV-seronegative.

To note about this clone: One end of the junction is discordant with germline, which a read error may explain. This CDR3 is CSSSHRDSSYNSPLHF. The CDR3 DNA reads TGTTCCAGCAGTCATAGGGACAGCTCCTATAATTCACCCCTCCACTTT. This chain connects TRBV7-9 to TRBJ1-6; 7 nucleotides match TRBD1. Germline V lookup: CDR1 SEHNR, CDR2 FQNEAQ (reference sequence). The CDR3 has 16 residues. Drawing the rest from reference TRBV7-9 and TRBJ1-6, the complete variable domain is DTGVSQNPRHKITKRGQNVTFRCDPISEHNRLYWYRQTLGQGPEFLTYFQNEAQLEKSRLLSDRFSAERPKGSFSTLEIQRTEQGDSAMYLCSSSHRDSSYNSPLHFGNGTRLTVT.

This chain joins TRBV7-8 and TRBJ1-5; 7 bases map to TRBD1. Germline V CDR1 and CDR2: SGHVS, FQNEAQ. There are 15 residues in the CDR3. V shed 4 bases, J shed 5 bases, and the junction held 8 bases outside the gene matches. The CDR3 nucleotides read TGTGCCAGCAGCTCTCACAGGGGTTTAGATCAGCCCCAGCATTTT. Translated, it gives CASSSHRGLDQPQHF. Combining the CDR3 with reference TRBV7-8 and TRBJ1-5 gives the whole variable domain GAGVSQSPRYKVAKRGQDVALRCDPISGHVSLFWYQQALGQGPEFLTYFQNEAQLDKSGLPSDRFFAERPEGSVSTLKIQRTQQEDSAVYLCASSSHRGLDQPQHFGDGTRLSIL.

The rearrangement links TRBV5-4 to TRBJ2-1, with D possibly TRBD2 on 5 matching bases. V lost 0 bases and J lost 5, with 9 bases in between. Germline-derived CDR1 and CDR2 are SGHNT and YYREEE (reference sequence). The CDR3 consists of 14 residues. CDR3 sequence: CASSLELANNEQFF. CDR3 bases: TGTGCCAGCAGCTTGGAGTTAGCGAACAATGAGCAGTTCTTC.

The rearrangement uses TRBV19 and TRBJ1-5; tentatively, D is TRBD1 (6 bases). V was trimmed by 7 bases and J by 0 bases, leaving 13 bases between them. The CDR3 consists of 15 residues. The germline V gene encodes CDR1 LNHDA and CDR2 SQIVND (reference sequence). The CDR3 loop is CASKGTRNSNQPQHF. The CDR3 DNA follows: TGTGCCAGTAAGGGGACAAGAAATAGCAATCAGCCCCAGCATTTT.

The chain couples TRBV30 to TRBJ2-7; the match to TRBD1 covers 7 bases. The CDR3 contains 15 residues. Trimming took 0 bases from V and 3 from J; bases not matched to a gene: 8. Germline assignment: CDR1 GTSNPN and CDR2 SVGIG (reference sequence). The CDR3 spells CAWSVGQVGRYEQYF. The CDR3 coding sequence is TGTGCCTGGAGTGTTGGACAGGTTGGGCGCTACGAGCAGTACTTC.

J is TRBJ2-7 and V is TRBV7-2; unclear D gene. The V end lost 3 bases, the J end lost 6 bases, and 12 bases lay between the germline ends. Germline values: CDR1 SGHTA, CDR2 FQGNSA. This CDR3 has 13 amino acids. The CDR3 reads CASSLAGIGEQYF. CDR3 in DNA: TGTGCCAGCAGCTTGGCAGGTATAGGCGAGCAGTACTTC. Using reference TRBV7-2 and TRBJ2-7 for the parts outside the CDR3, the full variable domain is GAGVSQSPSNKVTEKGKDVELRCDPISGHTALYWYRQSLGQGLEFLIYFQGNSAPDKSGLPSDRFSAERTGGSVSTLTIQRTQQEDSAVYLCASSLAGIGEQYFGPGTRLTVT.

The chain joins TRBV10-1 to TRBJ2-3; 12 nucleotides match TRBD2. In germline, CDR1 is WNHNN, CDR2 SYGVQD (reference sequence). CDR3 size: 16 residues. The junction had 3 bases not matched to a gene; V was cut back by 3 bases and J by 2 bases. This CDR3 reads CASSERLAGVTDTQYF. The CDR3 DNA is TGCGCCAGCAGTGAAAGACTAGCGGGGGTCACAGATACGCAGTATTTT.

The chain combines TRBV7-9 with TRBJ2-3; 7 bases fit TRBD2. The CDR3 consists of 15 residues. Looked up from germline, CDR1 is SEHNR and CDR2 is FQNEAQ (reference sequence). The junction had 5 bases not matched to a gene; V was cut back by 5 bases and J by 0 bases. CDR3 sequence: CASSPSGISTDTQYF. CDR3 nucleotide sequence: TGTGCCAGCAGCCCTAGCGGAATTAGCACAGATACGCAGTATTTT.

CDR3 DNA sequence: TGTGCCAGCAGCTTAGCCGCCCTAGCGGGGGGGCCGGGATACAATGAGCAGTTCTTC. This translates into CASSLAALAGGPGYNEQFF. The chain uses TRBV7-9 and TRBJ2-1, with 12 bases identical to TRBD2. CDR3 length: 19 amino acids. The V and J ends lost 0 bases and 4 bases, in that order; junction bases with no gene match: 10. Germline CDR1 SEHNR, CDR2 FQNEAQ (reference sequence). Complete variable domain (other parts from reference TRBV7-9 and TRBJ2-1): DTGVSQNPRHKITKRGQNVTFRCDPISEHNRLYWYRQTLGQGPEFLTYFQNEAQLEKSRLLSDRFSAERPKGSFSTLEIQRTEQGDSAMYLCASSLAALAGGPGYNEQFFGPGTRLTVL.

Here the CDR3 DNA reads TGTGCCAGCAGCTCCACAGACCGCGCAACCTACGAGCAGTACTTC. Amino acid sequence: CASSSTDRATYEQYF. This chain uses TRBV11-2 with TRBJ2-7; no firm D call. V was trimmed by 4 bases and J by 2 bases, leaving 15 bases between them. The germline V gene encodes CDR1 SGHAT and CDR2 FQNNGV. The CDR3 loop spans 15 amino acids.

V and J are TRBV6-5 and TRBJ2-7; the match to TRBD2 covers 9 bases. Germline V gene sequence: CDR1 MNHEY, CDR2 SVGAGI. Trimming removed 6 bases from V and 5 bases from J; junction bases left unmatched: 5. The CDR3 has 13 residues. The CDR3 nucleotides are TGTGCCAGCAGCCGGGGACTAGCCAACGAGCAGTACTTC. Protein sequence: CASSRGLANEQYF.

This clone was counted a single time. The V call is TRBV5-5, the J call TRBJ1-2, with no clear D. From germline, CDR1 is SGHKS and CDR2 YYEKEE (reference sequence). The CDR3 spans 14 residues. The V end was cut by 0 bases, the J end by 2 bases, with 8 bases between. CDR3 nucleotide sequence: TGTGCCAGCAGCTTGGCCAACAGCAACTATGGCTACACCTTC. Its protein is CASSLANSNYGYTF.

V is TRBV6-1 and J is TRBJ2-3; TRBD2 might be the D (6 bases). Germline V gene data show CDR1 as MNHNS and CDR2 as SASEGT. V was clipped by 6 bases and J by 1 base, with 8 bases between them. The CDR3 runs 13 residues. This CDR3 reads CASRGGGTDTQYF. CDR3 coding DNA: TGTGCCAGCAGGGGCGGGGGCACAGATACGCAGTATTTT.

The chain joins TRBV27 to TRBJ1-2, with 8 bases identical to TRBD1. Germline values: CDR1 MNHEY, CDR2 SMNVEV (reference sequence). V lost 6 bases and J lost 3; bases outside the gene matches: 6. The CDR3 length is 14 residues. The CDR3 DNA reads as TGTGCCAGCAGCCGAGGACAGGGAGACTATGGCTACACCTTC. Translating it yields CASSRGQGDYGYTF.

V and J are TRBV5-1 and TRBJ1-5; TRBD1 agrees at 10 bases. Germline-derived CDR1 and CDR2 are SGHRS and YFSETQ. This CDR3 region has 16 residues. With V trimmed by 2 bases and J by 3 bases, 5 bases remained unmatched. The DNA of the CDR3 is TGCGCCAGCAGCTTAGGGACAGGGGCTCTCAATCAGCCCCAGCATTTT. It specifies CASSLGTGALNQPQHF.

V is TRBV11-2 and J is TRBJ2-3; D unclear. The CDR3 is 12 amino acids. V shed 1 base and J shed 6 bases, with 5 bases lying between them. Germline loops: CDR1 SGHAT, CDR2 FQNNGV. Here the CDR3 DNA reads TGTGCCAGCAGCTTAGTAGTGGATACGCAGTATTTT. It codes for CASSLVVDTQYF.

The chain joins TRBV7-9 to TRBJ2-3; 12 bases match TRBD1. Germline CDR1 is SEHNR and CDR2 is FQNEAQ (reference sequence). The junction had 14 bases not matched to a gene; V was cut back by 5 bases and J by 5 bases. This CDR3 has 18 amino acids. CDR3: CASSPLGTGGPGGDTQYF. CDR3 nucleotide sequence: TGTGCCAGCAGCCCACTTGGGACAGGGGGCCCCGGCGGAGATACGCAGTATTTT. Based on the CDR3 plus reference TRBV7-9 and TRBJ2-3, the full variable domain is DTGVSQNPRHKITKRGQNVTFRCDPISEHNRLYWYRQTLGQGPEFLTYFQNEAQLEKSRLLSDRFSAERPKGSFSTLEIQRTEQGDSAMYLCASSPLGTGGPGGDTQYFGPGTRLTVL.

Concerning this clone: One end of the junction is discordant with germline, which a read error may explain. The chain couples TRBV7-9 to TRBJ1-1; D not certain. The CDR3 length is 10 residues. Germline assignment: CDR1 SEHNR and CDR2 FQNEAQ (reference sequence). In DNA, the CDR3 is TGTTCCAGCAGCACAAGTGAAGCTTTCTTT. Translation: CSSSTSEAFF.

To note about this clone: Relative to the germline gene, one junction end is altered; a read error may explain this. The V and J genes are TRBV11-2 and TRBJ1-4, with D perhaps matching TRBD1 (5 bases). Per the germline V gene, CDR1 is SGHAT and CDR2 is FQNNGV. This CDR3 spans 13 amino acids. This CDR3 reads CASRLVGEQVLFF. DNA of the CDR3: TGTGCCAGCAGATTAGTAGGAGAACAGGTACTGTTTTTT.

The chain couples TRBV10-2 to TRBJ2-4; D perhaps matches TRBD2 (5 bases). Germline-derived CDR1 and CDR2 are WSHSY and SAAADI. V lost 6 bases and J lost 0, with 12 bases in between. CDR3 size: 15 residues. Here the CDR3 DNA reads TGCGCCAGCAGGGAGGACGACTTAGCCAAAAACATTCAGTACTTC. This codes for CASREDDLAKNIQYF.

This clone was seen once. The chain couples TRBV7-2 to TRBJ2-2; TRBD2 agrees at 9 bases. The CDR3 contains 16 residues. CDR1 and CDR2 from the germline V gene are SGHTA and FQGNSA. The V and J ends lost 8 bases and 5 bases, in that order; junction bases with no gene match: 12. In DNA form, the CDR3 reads TGTGCCAGCCAACAGAGGCTAGCGGGGAATACCGGGGAGCTGTTTTTT. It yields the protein CASQQRLAGNTGELFF. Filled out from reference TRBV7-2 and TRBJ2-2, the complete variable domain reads GAGVSQSPSNKVTEKGKDVELRCDPISGHTALYWYRQSLGQGLEFLIYFQGNSAPDKSGLPSDRFSAERTGGSVSTLTIQRTQQEDSAVYLCASQQRLAGNTGELFFGEGSRLTVL.

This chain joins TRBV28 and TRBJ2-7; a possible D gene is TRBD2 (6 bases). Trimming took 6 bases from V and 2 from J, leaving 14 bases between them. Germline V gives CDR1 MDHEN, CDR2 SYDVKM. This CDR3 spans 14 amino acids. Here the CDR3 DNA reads TGTGCCAGCAGCCGCCCATCGGGGGCCTACGAGCAGTACTTC. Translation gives CASSRPSGAYEQYF.

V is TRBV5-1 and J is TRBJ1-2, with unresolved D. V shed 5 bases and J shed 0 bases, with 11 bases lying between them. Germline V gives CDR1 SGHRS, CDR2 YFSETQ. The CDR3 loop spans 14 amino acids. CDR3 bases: TGCGCCAGCAGGCCCGAGTACTCTAACTATGGCTACACCTTC. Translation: CASRPEYSNYGYTF.

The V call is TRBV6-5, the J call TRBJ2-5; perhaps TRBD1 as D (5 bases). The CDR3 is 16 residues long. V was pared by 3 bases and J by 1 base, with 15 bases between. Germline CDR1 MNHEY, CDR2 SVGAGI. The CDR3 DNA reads TGTGCCAGCAGTTATTCGGCAGGGTCGGGCCAAGAGACCCAGTACTTC. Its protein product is CASSYSAGSGQETQYF.